The T cell receptor beta chain under discussion was sequenced for a study of shared clonotypes between healthy human individuals. Replicate PCRs from sorted subsets contained around 200 ng DNA, which is some 29,000 T cell genomes. The data were produced by immunoSEQ multiplex PCR, yet TCRdb's version contains in-frame clones alone and is incomplete. The repertoire has millions of clones, 85% to 95% of them found once; the top ten carry about 0.41%. Of note for this clone: Its antigen is currently unknown.

Researchers partitioned CD4+ cells into CD45RA+ naive and CD45RA-negative memory subsets. Whole-study findings and limits: Larger richness was generally estimated for naive than memory subsets.

Material for sequencing was naive CD4+ T cells from PBMCs. The subset here: CD45RA+ positively selected. The TCR comes from a man in his late teens or twenties in good health. Some clones in this sample may be carry-over from other donors' samples.

CDR3 nucleotides: TGTGCCAGCACCCTTTTACAGGACTCCTACGAGCAGTACTTC. This sequence encodes CASTLLQDSYEQYF. The chain couples TRBV2 to TRBJ2-7; D is possibly TRBD1 (5 bases). Germline CDR1 SNHLY, CDR2 FYNNEI. Trimming removed 7 bases at V and 0 bases at J, with 13 bases between. The CDR3 runs 14 residues.